This TCR beta chain is drawn from a study of T cells in Graves' hyperthyroidism and ophthalmopathy (dated by TCRdb to the late 2010s). For context, the study as a whole: Peripheral blood samples were taken at initial diagnosis, before any treatment was given. A discovery cohort of about 96 patients, 43 with Graves' ophthalmopathy and approximately 57 with stable Graves' hyperthyroidism, was used to find distinguishing TCR V-J signatures. Prospective prediction of ophthalmopathy was tested in an independent validation cohort consisting of fewer than 20 hyperthyroidism patients and more than 15 patients who later progressed to ophthalmopathy. The 75 to 100 discovery patients were randomly split 7:3 into training and test sets. The study also compared thyroid tissue and blood T-cell repertoires from 6 or 7 Graves' hyperthyroidism patients. Once sampling was done, hyperthyroidism patients were given methimazole at a starting dose of 30 mg daily, whereas ophthalmopathy patients were given high-dose intravenous methylprednisolone. TCR Vbeta CDR3 sequencing of roughly 140 peripheral blood samples (more than 40 ophthalmopathy, some 75 hyperthyroidism and approximately 17 progressor patients) is reported in the paper.

The TCR beta CDR3 regions were amplified from RNA transcripts. A first-round RT-PCR of the TCR CDR3 used the HTBI primer set with the Qiagen OneStep RT-PCR kit. The libraries were constructed in a second round of multiplex PCR and then size-selected and purified. Paired-end sequencing of the libraries was performed with 100 bp reads on an Illumina HiSeq2000. Per the original workflow: Raw data were processed with SOAPnuke, discarding reads with adapters, uncalled bases, mean Phred below 15, or no exact constant-primer or identifier match. COPE v1.2.5 was used to merge high-quality paired reads, and clonotypes were defined as unique nucleotide sequences. Clonotypes were aligned to IMGT TRBV, TRBD and TRBJ reference segments using MiTCR v1.1. The analysis included only V-J combinations with a frequency above 0.0001, which together covered 99% to 99.2% of the repertoires. A TCS score was defined as the ratio of F50 (clonal expansion) to E x V (chaos), with BLOSUM62-based TCRdist applied between CDR3 peptides within each V-J. Welch's t-statistics and random forest reduced roughly 540 V-J features to roughly 13, which were used in a naive Bayes classifier (R e1071). The raw public reads went through TCRdb reprocessing: fastp at Q25, MiXCR clone calling, in-frame beta chains kept. All rows with the same CDR3 protein become a single entry with the most common DNA and genes. The V and J calls were not made by the authors but by TCRdb's processing. The sample table lists about 130,000 distinct CDR3 sequences, around 21% of them with a count of one. The top ten clonotypes cover around two thirds of the sample.

V and J are trimmed by 8 bases and 1 base, and the gene matches miss 11 bases of the junction. The CDR3 holds 16 amino acids from the cysteine to the phenylalanine. Just the 48-base CDR3 DNA is kept, in frame starting at base 1. From a lookup of the germline V gene, CDR1 and CDR2 are MDHEN and SYDVKM. Notes on this clonotype: What antigen it recognizes has not been identified. Nothing much larger sits one base from this clone, and base qualities are not available.

The paper's findings and limits, for the study overall: A 13 V-J signature model separated ophthalmopathy from stable hyperthyroidism, with approximately 87% sensitivity and roughly 81% specificity in cross-validation and 80%/75% in testing. Most expanded thyroid clonotypes (frequency above 0.001) were also found in blood, which suggests that blood repertoires may mirror thyroid immune responses. No statistical method was used to fix the sample size in advance, and group allocation was not hidden from the investigators. In validation, the model predicted progression to ophthalmopathy a median of 6.5 months before onset, with about 67% sensitivity and almost 75% specificity.

Hyperthyroidism patients were newly diagnosed, with disease duration under 2 months, and aged 18 to 65 years. Any patient with an uncontrolled infection, another autoimmune disease, pregnancy or lactation was excluded. Diagnoses were based on clinical symptoms, serum thyroxine and TRAb, thyroid ultrasound and orbital computed tomography. Blood from progressor patients was collected at the time of first diagnosis with hyperthyroidism, before any ophthalmopathy symptoms had appeared. PBMCs were isolated from roughly 10 ml of fresh peripheral blood by Ficoll-Paque density gradient centrifugation. Progressor patients were defined as those initially diagnosed with Graves' hyperthyroidism in whom ophthalmopathy developed during follow-up. Trizol reagent was used to extract total RNA, and RNA quality was then checked on an Agilent 2100 Bioanalyzer.

The sequencing sample was made of blood. The chain employs TRBV28 and TRBJ1-1; the junction holds 9 bases that match TRBD1. The sequence derives from a woman aged 45 to 65 with Graves' hyperthyroidism that later progressed to Graves' ophthalmopathy. The CDR3 region: CASGPFGTGTNTEAFF. DNA sequence: TGTGCCAGCGGCCCTTTCGGGACAGGGACGAACACTGAAGCTTTCTTT.